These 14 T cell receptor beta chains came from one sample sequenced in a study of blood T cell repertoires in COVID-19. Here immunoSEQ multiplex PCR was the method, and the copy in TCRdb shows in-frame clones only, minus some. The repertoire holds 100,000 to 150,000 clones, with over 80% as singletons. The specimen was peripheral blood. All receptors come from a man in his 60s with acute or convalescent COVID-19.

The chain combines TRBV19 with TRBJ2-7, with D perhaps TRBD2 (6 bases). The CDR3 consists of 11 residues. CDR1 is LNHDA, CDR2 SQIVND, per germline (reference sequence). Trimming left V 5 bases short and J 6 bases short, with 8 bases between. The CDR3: CASSAGPEQYF. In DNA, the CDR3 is TGTGCCAGTAGTGCGGGACCCGAGCAGTACTTC.

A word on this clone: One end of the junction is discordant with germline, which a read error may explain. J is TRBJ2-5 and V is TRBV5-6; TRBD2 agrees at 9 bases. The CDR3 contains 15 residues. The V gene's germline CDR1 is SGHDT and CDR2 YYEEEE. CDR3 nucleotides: TGTGCCAGCAGCTTGGGCGGGGGGGCCCAAGGGACCCAGTACTTC. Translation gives CASSLGGGAQGTQYF. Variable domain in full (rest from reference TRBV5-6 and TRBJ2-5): DAGVTQSPTHLIKTRGQQVTLRCSPKSGHDTVSWYQQALGQGPQFIFQYYEEEERQRGNFPDRFSGHQFPNYSSELNVNALLLGDSALYLCASSLGGGAQGTQYFGPGTRLLVL.

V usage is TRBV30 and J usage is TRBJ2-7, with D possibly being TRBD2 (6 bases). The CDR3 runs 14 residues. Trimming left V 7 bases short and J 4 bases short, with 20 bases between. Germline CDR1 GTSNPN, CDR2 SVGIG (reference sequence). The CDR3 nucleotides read TGTGCCTCCCTAGGGGTGGCGGGAAGGTACGAGCAGTACTTC. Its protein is CASLGVAGRYEQYF.

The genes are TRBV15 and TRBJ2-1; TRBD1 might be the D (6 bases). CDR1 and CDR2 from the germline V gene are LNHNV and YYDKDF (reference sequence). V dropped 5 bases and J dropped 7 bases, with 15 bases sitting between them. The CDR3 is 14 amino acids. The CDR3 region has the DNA TGTGCCACCAGCCACTGGGTCCAGGGGAATGAGCAGTTCTTC. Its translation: CATSHWVQGNEQFF.

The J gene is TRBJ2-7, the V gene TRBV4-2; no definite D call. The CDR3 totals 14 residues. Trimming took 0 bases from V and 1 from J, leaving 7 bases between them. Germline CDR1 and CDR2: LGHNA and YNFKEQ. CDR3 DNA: TGTGCCAGCAGCCAAGAACAGTCGTCCTACGAGCAGTACTTC. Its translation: CASSQEQSSYEQYF.

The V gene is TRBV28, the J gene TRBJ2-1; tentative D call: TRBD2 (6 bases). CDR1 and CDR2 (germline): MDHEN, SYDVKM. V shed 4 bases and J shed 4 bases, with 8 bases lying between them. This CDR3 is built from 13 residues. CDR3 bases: TGTGCCAGCAGTTGGGGACTTTACAATGAGCAGTTCTTC. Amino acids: CASSWGLYNEQFF.

The CDR3 region has the DNA TGTGCCTGGAGGACTAGCGGGAGGGGGTACAATGAGCAGTTCTTC. As protein: CAWRTSGRGYNEQFF. This chain connects TRBV30 to TRBJ2-1; 14 nucleotides align to TRBD2. The V segment lost 3 bases and the J segment 4 bases; nucleotides outside the gene matches: 2. Germline assignment: CDR1 GTSNPN and CDR2 SVGIG (reference sequence). The CDR3 is made up of 15 amino acids.

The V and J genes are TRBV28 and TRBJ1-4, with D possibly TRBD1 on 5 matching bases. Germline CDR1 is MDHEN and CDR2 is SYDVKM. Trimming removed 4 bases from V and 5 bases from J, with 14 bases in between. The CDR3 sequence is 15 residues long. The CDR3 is CASSSRTPGNEKLFF. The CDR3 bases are TGTGCCAGCAGTTCTAGGACACCTGGAAATGAAAAACTGTTTTTT.

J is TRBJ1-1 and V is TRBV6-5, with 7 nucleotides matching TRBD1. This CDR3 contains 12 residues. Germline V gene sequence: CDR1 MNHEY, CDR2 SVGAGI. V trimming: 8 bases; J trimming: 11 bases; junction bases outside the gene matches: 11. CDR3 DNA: TGTGCCAGCCAGCGGGAGGGGGCTGTGGCTTTCTTT. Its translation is CASQREGAVAFF.

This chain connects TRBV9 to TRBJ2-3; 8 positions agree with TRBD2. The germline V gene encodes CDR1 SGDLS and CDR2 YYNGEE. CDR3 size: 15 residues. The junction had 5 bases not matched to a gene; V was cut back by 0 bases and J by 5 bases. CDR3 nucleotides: TGTGCCAGCAGCGTAGTTGGAGCGGGAGAAGATACGCAGTATTTT. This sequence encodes CASSVVGAGEDTQYF.

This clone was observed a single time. CDR3 in amino acids: CAWNMRGNEQFF. Here the CDR3 DNA reads TGTGCCTGGAATATGCGGGGCAATGAGCAGTTCTTC. The rearrangement uses TRBV30 and TRBJ2-1, with a weak D call TRBD2 (6 bases). Germline CDR1 GTSNPN, CDR2 SVGIG (reference sequence). CDR3 length: 12 amino acids. Trimming left V 4 bases short and J 6 bases short, with 10 bases between. Full variable domain (remainder filled in from reference TRBV30 and TRBJ2-1): SQTIHQWPATLVQPVGSPLSLECTVEGTSNPNLYWYRQAAGRGLQLLFYSVGIGQISSEVPQNLSASRPQDRQFILSSKKLLLSDSGFYLCAWNMRGNEQFFGPGTRLTVL.

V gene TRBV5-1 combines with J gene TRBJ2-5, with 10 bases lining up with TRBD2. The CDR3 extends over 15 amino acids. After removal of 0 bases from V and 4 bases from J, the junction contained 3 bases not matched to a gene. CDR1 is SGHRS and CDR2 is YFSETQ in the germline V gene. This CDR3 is CASSLVLAGAETQYF. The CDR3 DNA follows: TGCGCCAGCAGCTTGGTCCTAGCGGGAGCAGAGACCCAGTACTTC.

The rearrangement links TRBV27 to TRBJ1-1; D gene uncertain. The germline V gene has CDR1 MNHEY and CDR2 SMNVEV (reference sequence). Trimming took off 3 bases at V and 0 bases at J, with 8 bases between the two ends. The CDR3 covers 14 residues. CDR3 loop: CASSLAAVNTEAFF. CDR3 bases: TGTGCCAGCAGTTTGGCCGCCGTGAACACTGAAGCTTTCTTT.

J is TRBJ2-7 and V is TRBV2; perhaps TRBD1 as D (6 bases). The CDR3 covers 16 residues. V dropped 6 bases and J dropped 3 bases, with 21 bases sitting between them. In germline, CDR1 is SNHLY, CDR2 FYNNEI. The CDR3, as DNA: TGTGCCAGCAGGGACCGACAGGCCTCTTTGATCTACGAGCAGTACTTC. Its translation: CASRDRQASLIYEQYF.